Below, 26 T cell receptor beta chains from the same sample are listed, as sequenced in a study of molecular identifiers for immune sequencing clone quantification. TCRdb re-called the PCR reads with MiXCR, one entry per CDR3 protein. This sample has about 640,000 distinct CDR3 sequences, with less than 20% found just once. The material sequenced was naive CD8+ T cells from blood, with Jurkat cell RNA spiked in. This sample's subset: FACS-sorted CD8+CD4-CCR7+CD45RA+ naive T cells. The receptors derive from a human donor in good health. Some libraries in this study had Jurkat cell RNA spiked in.

In this sample, this clonotype turned up many times. The chain employs TRBV6-2 or TRBV6-3 and TRBJ1-1, with D possibly TRBD1 on 5 matching bases. CDR1 is MNHEY and CDR2 is SVGEGT in the germline V gene. The CDR3 is 13 residues long. Deletions cut 2 bases from V and 7 bases from J, with 11 bases between. The CDR3 region has the DNA TGTGCCAGCAGTTACGTGGGGACTAGTGAAGCTTTCTTT. It yields the protein CASSYVGTSEAFF.

This clonotype was seen a few times. The chain is built from TRBV20-1 and TRBJ2-5, with TRBD1 identical over 8 bases. V lost 6 bases, J lost 5 bases, and 11 bases stayed unmatched. CDR1 is DFQATT and CDR2 is SNEGSKA in the germline V gene (reference sequence). The CDR3 is 14 amino acids. For the CDR3, the DNA is TGCAGTGCAACTCGGCAGGGGGCGCGTGAGACCCAGTACTTC. Translated: CSATRQGARETQYF.

Points on this clonotype: At one end the junction does not follow the germline gene, possibly because of a read error. V and J are TRBV4-3 and TRBJ2-7, with 7 bases fitting TRBD1. The CDR3 is 15 residues long. Germline V gene data show CDR1 as LGHNA and CDR2 as YSLEER. CDR3 DNA sequence: TGCGCCGGCAGCCAAGATTGGGGCAGGGGGTACGAGCAGTACTTC. Translated: CAGSQDWGRGYEQYF.

This clonotype was seen at least ten times. The chain has TRBV13 and TRBJ2-7; TRBD2 aligns across 11 bases. The CDR3 has 16 residues. With 5 bases clipped from V and 2 bases from J, the junction kept 8 bases outside the gene matches. The germline V gene has CDR1 PRHDT and CDR2 FYEKMQ (reference sequence). CDR3 bases: TGTGCCAGCAGCCCCCGCCATAGCGGGAGGGCCTACGAGCAGTACTTC. Its protein is CASSPRHSGRAYEQYF. The entire variable domain, with the rest obtained from reference TRBV13 and TRBJ2-7, is as follows: AAGVIQSPRHLIKEKRETATLKCYPIPRHDTVYWYQQGPGQDPQFLISFYEKMQSDKGSIPDRFSAQQFSDYHSELNMSSLELGDSALYFCASSPRHSGRAYEQYFGPGTRLTVT.

This rearrangement joins TRBV4-2 to TRBJ1-2; 9 bases match TRBD1. The CDR3 is 16 amino acids. Germline values: CDR1 LGHNA, CDR2 YNFKEQ. Trimming cost V 1 base and J 5 bases; bases outside gene matches: 8. The CDR3 loop is CASSQADRGLWYGYTF. The CDR3 bases are TGTGCCAGCAGCCAAGCGGACAGGGGTTTATGGTATGGCTACACCTTC.

For this clonotype: The junction departs from germline at one end; a sequencing error may be responsible. This chain joins TRBV7-9 and TRBJ1-1, with 7 bases identical to TRBD1. Per germline, CDR1 SEHNR and CDR2 FQNEAQ (reference sequence). The CDR3 runs to 13 residues. The CDR3 loop is CASSLQGGTGAFF. CDR3 bases: TGTGCCAGCAGCTTACAGGGGGGGACTGGAGCTTTCTTT. The variable domain in full, completed from reference TRBV7-9 and TRBJ1-1, reads DTGVSQNPRHKITKRGQNVTFRCDPISEHNRLYWYRQTLGQGPEFLTYFQNEAQLEKSRLLSDRFSAERPKGSFSTLEIQRTEQGDSAMYLCASSLQGGTGAFFGQGTRLTVV.

This clonotype was seen many times. The V and J genes are TRBV2 and TRBJ2-7; D might be TRBD2 (5 bases). V lost 6 bases to trimming and J lost 2 bases, with 20 bases between them. The CDR3 runs to 16 residues. CDR1 is SNHLY, CDR2 FYNNEI, per germline. CDR3 bases: TGTGCCAGCAGACTAAATAGCGCACGTTCGACCTACGAGCAGTACTTC. Encoded protein: CASRLNSARSTYEQYF.

The table lists this clonotype with many counts. The rearrangement joins TRBV28 to TRBJ2-1; D possibly matches TRBD1 or TRBD2 (5 bases each). V was clipped by 5 bases and J by 5 bases, with 13 bases between them. The CDR3 covers 14 residues. Germline assignment: CDR1 MDHEN and CDR2 SYDVKM. CDR3 amino acids: CASSIGTGNNEQFF. The CDR3 DNA reads TGTGCCAGCAGTATAGGGACGGGAAACAATGAGCAGTTCTTC.

Remarks on this clonotype: Just one base apart from a much larger clone, this may be a read error. The CDR3 carries no conserved terminal phenylalanine or tryptophan, so it likely arises from a read error. V usage is TRBV6-6 and J usage is TRBJ1-3; D ambiguous. The length of the CDR3 is 16 residues. The V gene lost 1 base and the J gene lost 4 bases, with 14 bases spanning the gap. Germline CDR1 is MNHNY and CDR2 is SVGAGI (reference sequence). CDR3 coding DNA: TGTGCCAGCAGTTACTTAGCCTCCCTTAGCGGAAACACCATATATCTT. It codes for CASSYLASLSGNTIYL.

J is TRBJ2-1 and V is TRBV7-9; D is undetermined. Germline V CDR1 and CDR2: SEHNR, FQNEAQ (reference sequence). V lost 3 bases and J 10 bases, leaving 7 bases between the germline ends. The CDR3 extends over 11 amino acids. CDR3 in DNA: TGTGCCAGCAGCTTTCAAGGGGAGCAGTTCTTC. Its protein product is CASSFQGEQFF.

The sample holds many counts of this clonotype. The chain is built from TRBV20-1 and TRBJ2-5; 9 bases map to TRBD1. Germline V gives CDR1 DFQATT, CDR2 SNEGSKA (reference sequence). The ends lost 5 bases at V and 5 bases at J; junction bases unmatched: 15. The CDR3 is 16 residues long. The CDR3 loop reads CSAYQLRDRVEETQYF. The CDR3 DNA follows: TGCAGTGCTTACCAACTACGGGACAGGGTTGAGGAGACCCAGTACTTC.

This clonotype was seen more than once but under ten times. V and J are TRBV6-1 and TRBJ1-5; 7 positions agree with TRBD1. The junction had 12 bases not matched to a gene; V was cut back by 7 bases and J by 6 bases. CDR1 is MNHNS, CDR2 SASEGT, per germline. The CDR3 has 15 amino acids. The CDR3 spells CASIVVEGAAQPQHF. In nucleotides, the CDR3 is TGTGCCAGCATCGTGGTCGAGGGGGCGGCTCAGCCCCAGCATTTT.

In its sample, this clonotype was seen many times. V gene TRBV2 combines with J gene TRBJ2-7; the D gene is possibly TRBD1 (5 bases). The CDR3 spans 14 residues. Trimming removed 5 bases at V and 2 bases at J, with 13 bases between. Germline V lookup: CDR1 SNHLY, CDR2 FYNNEI. CDR3 DNA sequence: TGTGCCAGCAGTAGGATGGGCAGGGCCTACGAGCAGTACTTC. This gives the protein CASSRMGRAYEQYF.

This clonotype has at least ten counts. The gene calls are TRBV2 and TRBJ1-5, with a weak D call TRBD1 (5 bases). This CDR3 has 17 amino acids. Trimming took 3 bases from V and 2 from J, leaving 17 bases between them. CDR1 SNHLY and CDR2 FYNNEI come from the germline V gene. The CDR3 sequence: CASSEIIGEDGNQPQHF. DNA for the CDR3: TGTGCCAGCAGTGAGATAATAGGGGAAGATGGCAATCAGCCCCAGCATTTT.

This clonotype was seen many times. This rearrangement joins TRBV12-3 or TRBV12-4 to TRBJ2-2; D is undetermined. The ends were cut back, 3 bases at V and 3 bases at J, with 11 bases in the middle. CDR3 size: 15 residues. The chain's CDR3 is CASSFERAYTGELFF. DNA for the CDR3: TGTGCCAGCAGTTTTGAAAGGGCGTACACCGGGGAGCTGTTTTTT.

This chain joins TRBV4-1 and TRBJ1-1; weak D call: TRBD1 (6 bases). Germline V gene sequence: CDR1 MGHRA, CDR2 YSYEKL. The V gene lost 1 base and the J gene lost 4 bases, with 16 bases spanning the gap. This CDR3 is built from 16 residues. The CDR3 spells CASSQGRGGFGTEAFF. In nucleotides, the CDR3 is TGCGCCAGCAGCCAAGGCAGGGGAGGTTTCGGCACTGAAGCTTTCTTT.

Notes on this clonotype: A much larger clone lies one base from this, so it may be a read error. The chain links TRBV5-1 to TRBJ2-1, with D unclear. This CDR3 has 11 amino acids. Trimming took off 7 bases at V and 5 bases at J, with 7 bases between the two ends. Germline V CDR1 and CDR2: SGHRS, YFSETQ. CDR3 nucleotides: TGCGCCAGCCGCGTTAACAATGAGCAGTTCTTC. Protein product: CASRVNNEQFF.

This clonotype appeared a few times. The chain combines TRBV6-2 or TRBV6-3 with TRBJ2-1; D could derive from TRBD1 or TRBD2 (5 bases each). Trimming took off 3 bases at V and 9 bases at J, with 6 bases between the two ends. CDR1 and CDR2 from the germline V gene are MNHEY and SVGEGT. The CDR3 loop spans 11 amino acids. The CDR3 sequence is CASSYGGEQFF. In nucleotides, the CDR3 is TGTGCCAGCAGTTATGGGGGTGAGCAGTTCTTC.

This clonotype was seen a handful of times. The genes are TRBV19 and TRBJ1-5; no clear D gene. CDR3 length: 16 amino acids. Trimming stripped 4 bases from V and 4 bases from J, with 17 bases between. Germline V gene sequence: CDR1 LNHDA, CDR2 SQIVND (reference sequence). CDR3 in amino acids: CASSTYSPVANQPQHF. CDR3 coding DNA: TGTGCCAGTAGTACATACTCCCCTGTGGCTAATCAGCCCCAGCATTTT. The whole variable domain, remainder taken from reference TRBV19 and TRBJ1-5, is DGGITQSPKYLFRKEGQNVTLSCEQNLNHDAMYWYRQDPGQGLRLIYYSQIVNDFQKGDIAEGYSVSREKKESFPLTVTSAQKNPTAFYLCASSTYSPVANQPQHFGDGTRLSIL.

This clonotype has at least ten counts. The J gene is TRBJ2-5, the V gene TRBV25-1, with D perhaps given as TRBD1 or TRBD2 (5 bases each). Trimming left V 1 base short and J 4 bases short, with 10 bases between. Germline V gene data show CDR1 as MGHDK and CDR2 as SYGVNS. The CDR3 has 14 residues. This CDR3 is CASSEFRGVETQYF. The CDR3 nucleotides read TGTGCCAGCAGTGAATTTCGAGGGGTAGAGACCCAGTACTTC.

This clonotype was seen at least ten times. The chain carries TRBV13 and TRBJ2-7; 9 bases are shared with TRBD2. The CDR3 is 15 residues long. The V gene end was trimmed by 1 base and the J gene end by 2 bases; junction bases not matched to a gene: 3. CDR1 and CDR2 from the germline V gene are PRHDT and FYEKMQ (reference sequence). The DNA for the CDR3 is TGTGCCAGCAGCTTAGAGACTAGCGGTCCCTACGAGCAGTACTTC. This translates into CASSLETSGPYEQYF.

This clonotype has at least ten counts. This chain uses TRBV29-1 with TRBJ1-1; weak D call: TRBD1 (6 bases). The CDR3 extends over 12 amino acids. Trimming took off 5 bases at V and 5 bases at J, with 12 bases between the two ends. Germline CDR1 SQVTM, CDR2 ANQGSEA. The CDR3 protein is CSVFKGGTEAFF. In DNA, the CDR3 is TGCAGCGTTTTTAAGGGGGGAACTGAAGCTTTCTTT. The variable domain in full, completed from reference TRBV29-1 and TRBJ1-1, reads SAVISQKPSRDICQRGTSLTIQCQVDSQVTMMFWYRQQPGQSLTLIATANQGSEATYESGFVIDKFPISRPNLTFSTLTVSNMSPEDSSIYLCSVFKGGTEAFFGQGTRLTVV.

The chain recombines TRBV19 with TRBJ2-7; TRBD1 aligns across 7 bases. The CDR3 has 14 amino acids. V shed 1 base, J shed 2 bases, and the junction held 2 bases outside the gene matches. Germline V gives CDR1 LNHDA, CDR2 SQIVND (reference sequence). CDR3 DNA sequence: TGTGCCAGTAGTATAGTTGACAGGGCCTACGAGCAGTACTTC. This encodes CASSIVDRAYEQYF.

This rearrangement joins TRBV6-2 or TRBV6-3 to TRBJ1-5; D not resolved. Germline V CDR1 and CDR2: MNHEY, SVGEGT. This CDR3 is built from 13 residues. Between the trimmed V and J ends, which lost 5 bases and 3 bases, there was a span of 8 bases. DNA for the CDR3: TGTGCCAGCAGTCACACGAACAATCAGCCCCAGCATTTT. It specifies CASSHTNNQPQHF.

V and J are TRBV27 and TRBJ1-2; possible D gene TRBD1, 6 bases. V was trimmed by 4 bases and J by 2 bases, leaving 14 bases between them. The CDR3 is 15 residues long. The V gene's germline CDR1 is MNHEY and CDR2 SMNVEV (reference sequence). The CDR3 protein is CASSSGEGVNYGYTF. The CDR3, as DNA: TGTGCCAGCAGTTCCGGGGAGGGGGTCAACTATGGCTACACCTTC.

At least ten counts were recorded for this clonotype. CDR3 bases: TGTGCCAGCAGCTCCCTTGCGGCAGATACGCAGTATTTT. It is translated as CASSSLAADTQYF. The V gene is TRBV7-2, the J gene TRBJ2-3; D remains ambiguous. Germline CDR1 SGHTA, CDR2 FQGNSA. This CDR3 region has 13 residues. V gave up 4 bases and J gave up 4 bases, with 9 bases separating them.